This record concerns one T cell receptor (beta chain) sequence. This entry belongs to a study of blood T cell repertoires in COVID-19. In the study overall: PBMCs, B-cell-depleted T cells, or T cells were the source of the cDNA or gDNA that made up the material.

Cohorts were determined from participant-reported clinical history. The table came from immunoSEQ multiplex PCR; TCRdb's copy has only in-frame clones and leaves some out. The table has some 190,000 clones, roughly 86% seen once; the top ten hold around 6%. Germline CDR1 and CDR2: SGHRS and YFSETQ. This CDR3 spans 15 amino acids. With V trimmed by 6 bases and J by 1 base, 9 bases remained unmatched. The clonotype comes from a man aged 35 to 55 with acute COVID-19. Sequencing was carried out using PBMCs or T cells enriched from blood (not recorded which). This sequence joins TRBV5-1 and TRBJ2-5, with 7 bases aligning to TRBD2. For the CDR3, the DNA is TGCGCCAGCATGGGATTAGCGGGCTCCCAAGAGACCCAGTACTTC. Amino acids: CASMGLAGSQETQYF.